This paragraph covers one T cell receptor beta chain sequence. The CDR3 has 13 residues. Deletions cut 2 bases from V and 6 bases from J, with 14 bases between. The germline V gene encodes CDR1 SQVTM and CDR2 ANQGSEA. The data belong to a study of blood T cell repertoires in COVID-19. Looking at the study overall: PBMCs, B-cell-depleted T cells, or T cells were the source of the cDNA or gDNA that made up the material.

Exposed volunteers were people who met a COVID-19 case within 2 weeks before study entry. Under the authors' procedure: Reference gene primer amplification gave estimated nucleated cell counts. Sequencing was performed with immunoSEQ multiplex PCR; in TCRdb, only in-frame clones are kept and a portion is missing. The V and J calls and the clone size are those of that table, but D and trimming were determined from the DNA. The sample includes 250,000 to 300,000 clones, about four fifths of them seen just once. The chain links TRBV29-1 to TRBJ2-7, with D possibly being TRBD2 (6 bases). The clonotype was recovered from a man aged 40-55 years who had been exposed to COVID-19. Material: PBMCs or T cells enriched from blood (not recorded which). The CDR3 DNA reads TGCAGCGTTGAAACCGGGTTGGGGGGCGAGCAGTACTTC. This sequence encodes CSVETGLGGEQYF.